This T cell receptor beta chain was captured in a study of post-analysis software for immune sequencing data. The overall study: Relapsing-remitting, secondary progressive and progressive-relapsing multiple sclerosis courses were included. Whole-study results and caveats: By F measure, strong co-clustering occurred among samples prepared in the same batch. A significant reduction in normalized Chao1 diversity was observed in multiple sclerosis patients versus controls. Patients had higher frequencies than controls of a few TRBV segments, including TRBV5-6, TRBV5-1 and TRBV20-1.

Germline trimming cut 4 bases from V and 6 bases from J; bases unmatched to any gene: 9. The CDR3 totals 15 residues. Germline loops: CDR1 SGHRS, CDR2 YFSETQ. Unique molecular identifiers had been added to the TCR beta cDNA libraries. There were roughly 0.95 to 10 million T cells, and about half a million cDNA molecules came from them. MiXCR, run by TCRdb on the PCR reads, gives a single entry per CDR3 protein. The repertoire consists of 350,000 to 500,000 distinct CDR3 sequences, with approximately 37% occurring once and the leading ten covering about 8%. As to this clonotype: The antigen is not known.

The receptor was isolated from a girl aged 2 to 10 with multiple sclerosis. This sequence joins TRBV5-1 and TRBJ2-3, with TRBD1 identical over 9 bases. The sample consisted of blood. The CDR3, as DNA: TGCGCCAGCAGCCCACCGGGACAGGGAGGGGATACGCAGTATTTT. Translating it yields CASSPPGQGGDTQYF.